The entry below gives a single T cell receptor (beta chain) sequence along with its context. CDR1 LNHDA and CDR2 SQIVND come from the germline V gene (reference sequence). V trimming: 5 bases; J trimming: 4 bases; junction bases outside the gene matches: 6. The CDR3 is 14 amino acids. TCRdb keeps only in-frame clones here, not all; method: immunoSEQ multiplex PCR. The profile shows over 20,000 clones, approximately 85% of them singletons. This entry is derived from a study of blood T cell repertoires in COVID-19. The overall study: Samples of COVID-19 (acute and convalescent) were obtained from the United States, Italy and Spain. The cDNA or gDNA used as material had been derived from T cells, B-cell-depleted T cells, or PBMCs.

This receptor was identified in a human donor with active COVID-19. The donor label of this sample is uncertain. Sample: peripheral blood. This chain connects TRBV19 to TRBJ2-3; 7 bases map to TRBD2. The CDR3 sequence is CASSPRTSSDTQYF. CDR3 nucleotides: TGTGCCAGTAGTCCGAGGACTAGTTCAGATACGCAGTATTTT.